The rows below give T cell receptor beta chains drawn from one sample of a study of OX40 agonist ivuxolimab in advanced cancers. The method was immunoSEQ multiplex PCR; TCRdb's version includes in-frame clones alone and lacks a portion of them. The sample includes under 60,000 clones, nearly 85% of them seen just once. The specimen comprised CD4+ or CD8+ T cells sorted from blood, sampled in a trial of the OX40 agonist ivuxolimab. These receptors were collected from an adult with an advanced solid tumor such as melanoma, head and neck, liver or kidney cancer. The CDR3 runs from the conserved cysteine through the conserved F or W. D genes are given only for firm matches. Clone sizes are given selectively: once, few, many, or a class where the clone is expanded.

DNA	CDR3	J	size	V	D
TGTGCCAGCAGCTTAGTGGTTAGCTCCTACGAGCAGTACTTC	CASSLVVSSYEQYF	TRBJ2-7	.	TRBV7-2	.
TGTGCCAGCTCACCAGGGATCCAAGAGACCCAGTACTTC	CASSPGIQETQYF	TRBJ2-5	.	TRBV18	.
TGCGCCAGCAGCCGGACGGTCCAGGTGACCTCCTATAATTCACCCCTCCACTTT	CASSRTVQVTSYNSPLHF	TRBJ1-6	.	TRBV4-3	.
TGTGCCAGCGGGCTGGCAGGCAATCAGCCCCAGCATTTT	CASGLAGNQPQHF	TRBJ1-5	.	TRBV6-6	.
TGTGCCAGTAGTACTATGGGACAGACTTCCGAGCAGTACTTC	CASSTMGQTSEQYF	TRBJ2-7	.	TRBV19	TRBD1
TGTGCCACCAGCGGACAGGCCATCTATCAGCCCCAGCATTTT	CATSGQAIYQPQHF	TRBJ1-5	.	TRBV15	TRBD1
TGCGCCAGCAGCTCGCTGGGTGGGGGCTCCACAGATACGCAGTATTTT	CASSSLGGGSTDTQYF	TRBJ2-3	.	TRBV5-1	.
TGCAGCGTTGAAAATCCTCGTGAGCGGGGGGTCGGTGGTACGCAGTATTTT	CSVENPRERGVGGTQYF	TRBJ2-3	.	TRBV29-1	TRBD2
TGTGCCAGCAGCCTACAGGAGAACTATGGCTACACCTTC	CASSLQENYGYTF	TRBJ1-2	.	TRBV7-9	.
TGCGCCAGCAGCTTGGATGGCGGGGGGTCAGATACGCAGTATTTT	CASSLDGGGSDTQYF	TRBJ2-3	few	TRBV5-1	TRBD2
TGCGCCAGCAGCCCCATGGGAACAGATACGCAGTATTTT	CASSPMGTDTQYF	TRBJ2-3	.	TRBV4-1	.
TGTGCTAGCAGTCCCGGCCCGGACGGCGAGCAGTACTTC	CASSPGPDGEQYF	TRBJ2-7	.	TRBV7-7	.
TGTGCCAGCAGCCAGTACAGGGGGCCCTTGAATGAGCAGTTCTTC	CASSQYRGPLNEQFF	TRBJ2-1	.	TRBV14	TRBD1
TGTGCCAGTAGTATTCAGAGGAGCCCCGAGCAGTACTTC	CASSIQRSPEQYF	TRBJ2-7	.	TRBV19	.
TGCGCCAGCAGCGTGTCAGGGGGCGCATGGAACACTGAAGCTTTCTTT	CASSVSGGAWNTEAFF	TRBJ1-1	.	TRBV5-1	TRBD1
TGTGCCAGCAGCTTAGGTAGCTACACCGGGGAGCTGTTTTTT	CASSLGSYTGELFF	TRBJ2-2	.	TRBV7-2	.
TGTGCCAGCAGCGCGACAGGCCCCAATCAGCCCCAGCATTTT	CASSATGPNQPQHF	TRBJ1-5	.	TRBV7-2	.
TGTGCCAGCAGCTTTCCCCGGCTAGCGTTACCCACGTCCTACAATGAGCAGTTCTTC	CASSFPRLALPTSYNEQFF	TRBJ2-1	.	TRBV7-9	.
TGTGCCAGCCGGGTGACAGTAAGCACAGATACGCAGTATTTT	CASRVTVSTDTQYF	TRBJ2-3	once	TRBV6-6	.
TGTGCCACCAGCGGACAGGGGGATCCTAATGAAAAACTGTTTTTT	CATSGQGDPNEKLFF	TRBJ1-4	.	TRBV15	TRBD1
TGTGCCAGCAGCTTAGGGGCAGGGGACTATGGCTACACCTTC	CASSLGAGDYGYTF	TRBJ1-2	.	TRBV7-9	.
TGCGCCAGCAGCTTGGGGGATTCGGGGAGCTATGGCTACACCTTC	CASSLGDSGSYGYTF	TRBJ1-2	.	TRBV5-1	.
TGTGCCAGCAGCGTTATTGGCGGGGGGTTAGGAGATACGCAGTATTTT	CASSVIGGGLGDTQYF	TRBJ2-3	.	TRBV9	TRBD2
TGCGCCAGCAGCTTACCGGACCCCTACGAGCAGTACTTC	CASSLPDPYEQYF	TRBJ2-7	.	TRBV5-1	.
TGTGCTAGCAGCGCCGTGGCGAAGACCCAGTACTTC	CASSAVAKTQYF	TRBJ2-5	.	TRBV7-7	.
TGTGCTGGGGGCAGACCTGAAAAACTGTTTTTT	CAGGRPEKLFF	TRBJ1-4	.	TRBV28	.
TGTGCCAGCAGCTTATTGAGGGGGTTGAGCTATGGCTACACCTTC	CASSLLRGLSYGYTF	TRBJ1-2	once	TRBV7-2	.
TGTGCCAGCAGTTTATCAGACGGCAGGGAGCCCTACGAGCAGTACTTC	CASSLSDGREPYEQYF	TRBJ2-7	.	TRBV27	.
TGTGCCAGCAGCCTGACAGTTCCCTACGAGCAGTACTTC	CASSLTVPYEQYF	TRBJ2-7	.	TRBV2	.
TGTGCCAGCAGTGTCCAGGCGCAAGAGACCCAGTACTTC	CASSVQAQETQYF	TRBJ2-5	once	TRBV2	.
TGCGCCAGCAGCTGGGACAGGGCCAACGTCCTGACTTTC	CASSWDRANVLTF	TRBJ2-6	.	TRBV5-1	.
TGTGCCAGCAGCTTAGACATCAGGAGTGGATGGGGGGCCAAAAACATTCAGTACTTC	CASSLDIRSGWGAKNIQYF	TRBJ2-4	few	TRBV7-2	.
TGTGCCAGCTCCACAACGGGACAGGCCCTCTCCCCCAACTACGAGCAGTACTTC	CASSTTGQALSPNYEQYF	TRBJ2-7	.	TRBV18	TRBD1
TGTGCCAGCAGCTCCCTCGCAACCTATGGCTACACCTTC	CASSSLATYGYTF	TRBJ1-2	.	TRBV5-8	.
TGTGCCAGTAGTACCATGGGAACAGGATCCTTTACTGAGCAGTACTTC	CASSTMGTGSFTEQYF	TRBJ2-7	.	TRBV19	.
TGTGCCAGCTCCCCGGACCAGTCGGGTGGGGAGACCCAGTACTTC	CASSPDQSGGETQYF	TRBJ2-5	.	TRBV18	.
TGTGCTAGCAGCTTAGAAGCGGGGGAACACACCGGGGAGCTGTTTTTT	CASSLEAGEHTGELFF	TRBJ2-2	.	TRBV7-7	TRBD2
TGTGCCAGCAGTTTAATAGGCACCCCCTCCCTCTACGAGCAGTACTTC	CASSLIGTPSLYEQYF	TRBJ2-7	.	TRBV27	.
TGCGCCAGCAGCTTGACGGGGGACCGGGTAGAAAATGAGCAGTTCTTC	CASSLTGDRVENEQFF	TRBJ2-1	.	TRBV5-1	.
TGTGCCATCAGAAAGGGAACTAGCGGTTACAATGAGCAGTTCTTC	CAIRKGTSGYNEQFF	TRBJ2-1	.	TRBV10-3	TRBD2
TGTGCCAGCAGCTCGGGACAGGTCAGGGGAGACGCTTTCTTT	CASSSGQVRGDAFF	TRBJ1-1	.	TRBV7-9	TRBD1